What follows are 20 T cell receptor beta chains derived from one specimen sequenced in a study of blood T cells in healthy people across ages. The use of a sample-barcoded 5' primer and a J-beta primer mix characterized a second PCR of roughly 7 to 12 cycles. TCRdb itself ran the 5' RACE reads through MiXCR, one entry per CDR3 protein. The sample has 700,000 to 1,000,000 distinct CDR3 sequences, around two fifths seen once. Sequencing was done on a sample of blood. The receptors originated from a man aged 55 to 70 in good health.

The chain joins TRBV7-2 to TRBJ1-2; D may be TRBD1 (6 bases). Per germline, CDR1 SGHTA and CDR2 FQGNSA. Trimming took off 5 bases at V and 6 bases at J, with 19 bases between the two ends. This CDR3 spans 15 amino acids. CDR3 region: CASSLDGGGINGYTF. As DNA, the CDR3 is TGTGCCAGCAGCCTCGACGGAGGGGGAATCAATGGCTACACCTTC.

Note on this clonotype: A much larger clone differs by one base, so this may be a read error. The CDR3 is CASSGLARGSRLETQFF. In DNA, the CDR3 is TGTGCCAGCAGTGGACTAGCGCGGGGTTCGAGACTGGAGACCCAGTTCTTC. The V gene is TRBV2, the J gene TRBJ2-1, with 8 bases identical to TRBD2. CDR3 length equals 17 residues. Germline V gives CDR1 SNHLY, CDR2 FYNNEI. Trimming removed 4 bases from V and 13 bases from J; junction bases left unmatched: 21. The full variable domain, its missing parts supplied by reference TRBV2 and TRBJ2-1, is EPEVTQTPSHQVTQMGQEVILRCVPISNHLYFYWYRQILGQKVEFLVSFYNNEISEKSEIFDDQFSVERPDGSNFTLKIRSTKLEDSAMYFCASSGLARGSRLETQFFGPGTRLTVL.

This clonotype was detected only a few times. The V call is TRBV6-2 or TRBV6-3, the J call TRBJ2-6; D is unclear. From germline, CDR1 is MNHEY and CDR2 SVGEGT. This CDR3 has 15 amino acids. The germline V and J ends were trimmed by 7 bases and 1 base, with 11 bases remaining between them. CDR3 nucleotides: TGTGCCAGCACCCTGTTTGAGTCTGGGGCCAACGTCCTGACTTTC. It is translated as CASTLFESGANVLTF.

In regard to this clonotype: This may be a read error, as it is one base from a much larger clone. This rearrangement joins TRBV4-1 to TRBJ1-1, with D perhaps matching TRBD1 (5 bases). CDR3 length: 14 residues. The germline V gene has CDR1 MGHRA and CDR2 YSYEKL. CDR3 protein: CGSSQDFTGLTAFF. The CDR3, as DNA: TGCGGCAGCAGCCAAGATTTCACAGGACTGACAGCTTTCTTT.

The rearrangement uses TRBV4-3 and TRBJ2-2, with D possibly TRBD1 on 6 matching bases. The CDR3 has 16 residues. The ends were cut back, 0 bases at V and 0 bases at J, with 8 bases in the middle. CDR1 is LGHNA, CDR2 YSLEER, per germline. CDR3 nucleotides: TGCGCCAGCAGCCAAGAGGGGACAACGAACACCGGGGAGCTGTTTTTT. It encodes CASSQEGTTNTGELFF.

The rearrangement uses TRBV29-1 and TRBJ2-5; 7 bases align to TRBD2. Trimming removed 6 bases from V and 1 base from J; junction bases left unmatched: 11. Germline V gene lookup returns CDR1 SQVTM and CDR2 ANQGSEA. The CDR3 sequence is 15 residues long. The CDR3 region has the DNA TGCAGCGTAACAATCCCGGGACTACCCCAAGAGACCCAGTACTTC. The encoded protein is CSVTIPGLPQETQYF.

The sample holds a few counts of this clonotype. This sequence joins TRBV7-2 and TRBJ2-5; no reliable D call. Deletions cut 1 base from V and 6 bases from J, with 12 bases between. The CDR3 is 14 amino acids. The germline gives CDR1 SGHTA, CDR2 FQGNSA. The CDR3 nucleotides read TGTGCCAGCAGCTTAGGCGGTAGCCGGAAGACCCAGTACTTC. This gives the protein CASSLGGSRKTQYF.

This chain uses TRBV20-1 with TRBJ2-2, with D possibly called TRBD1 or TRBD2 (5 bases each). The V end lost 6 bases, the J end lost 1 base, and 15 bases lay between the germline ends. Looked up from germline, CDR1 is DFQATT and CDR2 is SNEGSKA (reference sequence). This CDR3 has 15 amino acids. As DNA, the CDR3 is TGCAGTGCGGGGGACGCACTTAAGAACACCGGGGAGCTGTTTTTT. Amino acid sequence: CSAGDALKNTGELFF.

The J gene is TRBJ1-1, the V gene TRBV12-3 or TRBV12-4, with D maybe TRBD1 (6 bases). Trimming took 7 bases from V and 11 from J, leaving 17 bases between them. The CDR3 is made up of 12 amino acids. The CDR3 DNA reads TGTGCCAGCAACCCGGGACACCCTGCGGCTTTCTTT. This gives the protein CASNPGHPAAFF.

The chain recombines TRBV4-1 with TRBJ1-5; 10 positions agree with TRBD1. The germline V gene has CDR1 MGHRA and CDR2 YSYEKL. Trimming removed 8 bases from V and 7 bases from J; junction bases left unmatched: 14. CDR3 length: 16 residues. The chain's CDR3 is CASSRAAGTGDQPQHF. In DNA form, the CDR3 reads TGCGCCAGCTCCCGGGCCGCCGGGACAGGGGACCAGCCCCAGCATTTT.

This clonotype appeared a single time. The DNA for the CDR3 is TGTGCCAGCAGCTTGATCACAGGGGCGTTTGTCGAGCAGTACTTC. Residues: CASSLITGAFVEQYF. The chain links TRBV3-1 to TRBJ2-4; the match to TRBD1 covers 7 bases. The J call may be faulty, since TRBJ2-7 better matches the DNA end. Germline assignment: CDR1 LGHDT and CDR2 YNNKEL (reference sequence). This CDR3 contains 15 residues.

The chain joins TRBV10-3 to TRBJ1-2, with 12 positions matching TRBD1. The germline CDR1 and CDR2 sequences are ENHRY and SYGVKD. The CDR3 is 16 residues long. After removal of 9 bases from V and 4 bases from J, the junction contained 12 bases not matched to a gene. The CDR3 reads CAITPGGTGGFYGYTF. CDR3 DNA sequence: TGTGCCATAACACCAGGAGGGACAGGGGGCTTCTATGGCTACACCTTC.

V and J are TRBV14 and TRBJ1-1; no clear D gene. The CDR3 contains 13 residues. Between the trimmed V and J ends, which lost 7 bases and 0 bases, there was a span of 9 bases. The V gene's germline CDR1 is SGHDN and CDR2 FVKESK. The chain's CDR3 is CASTWGMNTEAFF. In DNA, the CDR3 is TGTGCCAGCACCTGGGGAATGAACACTGAAGCTTTCTTT. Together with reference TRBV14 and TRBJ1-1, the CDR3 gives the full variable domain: EAGVTQFPSHSVIEKGQTVTLRCDPISGHDNLYWYRRVMGKEIKFLLHFVKESKQDESGMPNNRFLAERTGGTYSTLKVQPAELEDSGVYFCASTWGMNTEAFFGQGTRLTVV.

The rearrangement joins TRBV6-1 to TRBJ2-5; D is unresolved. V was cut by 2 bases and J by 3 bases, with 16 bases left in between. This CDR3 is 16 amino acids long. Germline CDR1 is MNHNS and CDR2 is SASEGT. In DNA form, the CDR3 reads TGTGCCAGCAGTGAAAGTGGAATGGCCCCAAAAGAGACCCAGTACTTC. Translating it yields CASSESGMAPKETQYF.

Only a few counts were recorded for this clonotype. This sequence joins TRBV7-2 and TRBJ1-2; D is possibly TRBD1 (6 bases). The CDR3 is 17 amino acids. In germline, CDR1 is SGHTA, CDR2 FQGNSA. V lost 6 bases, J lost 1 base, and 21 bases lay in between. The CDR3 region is CASRKTGSGASNYGYTF. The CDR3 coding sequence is TGTGCCAGCAGAAAGACAGGCAGCGGAGCTAGTAACTATGGCTACACCTTC.

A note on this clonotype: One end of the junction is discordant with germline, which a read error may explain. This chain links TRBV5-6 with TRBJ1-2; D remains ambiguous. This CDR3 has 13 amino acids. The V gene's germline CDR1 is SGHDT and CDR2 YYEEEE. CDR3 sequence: CASSPPSPSGHTF. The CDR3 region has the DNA TGTGCCAGCAGCCCGCCGTCGCCCTCTGGCCACACCTTC.

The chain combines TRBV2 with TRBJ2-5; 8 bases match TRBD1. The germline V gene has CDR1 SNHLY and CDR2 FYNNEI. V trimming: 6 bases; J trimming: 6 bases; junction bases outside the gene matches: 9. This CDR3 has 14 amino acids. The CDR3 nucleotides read TGTGCCAGCAGCTCGACAGGGGAAGGAAAGACCCAGTACTTC. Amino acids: CASSSTGEGKTQYF.

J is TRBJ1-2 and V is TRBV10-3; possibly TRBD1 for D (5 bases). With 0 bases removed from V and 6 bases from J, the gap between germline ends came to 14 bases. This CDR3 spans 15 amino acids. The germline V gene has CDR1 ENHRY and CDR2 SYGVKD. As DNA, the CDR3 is TGTGCCATCAGTGAGTCGACCCAGGGAGGGAATGGCTACACCTTC. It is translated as CAISESTQGGNGYTF.

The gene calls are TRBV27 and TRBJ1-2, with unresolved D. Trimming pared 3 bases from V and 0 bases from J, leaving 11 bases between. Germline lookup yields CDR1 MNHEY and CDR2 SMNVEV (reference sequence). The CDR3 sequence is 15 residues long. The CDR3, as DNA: TGTGCCAGCAGTTTGGCCTCCGGCTCTAACTATGGCTACACCTTC. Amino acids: CASSLASGSNYGYTF.

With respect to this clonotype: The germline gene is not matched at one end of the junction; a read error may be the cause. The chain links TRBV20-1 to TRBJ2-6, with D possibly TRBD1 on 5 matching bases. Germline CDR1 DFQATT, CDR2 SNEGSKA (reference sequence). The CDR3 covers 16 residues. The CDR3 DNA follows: TGCAGTGCTGCCAGGGTACCATTTTCTGGGGTCAACGTCCTGACTTTC. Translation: CSAARVPFSGVNVLTF.